This T cell receptor beta chain was identified in a study of memory CD4+ T cells and cytomegalovirus serostatus. On this clone itself: What it binds is not known.

Single viable CD3+CD4+CD8-CD45RO+ cells were sorted as the memory CD4+ T cells. Original methodology: Out-of-frame sequences were removed, leaving roughly 2.1 million distinct TCRbeta sequences. TCRdb keeps only in-frame clones here, not all; method: immunoSEQ multiplex PCR. V, J and clone size derive from that table, while D and trimming were established from the DNA sequence. The sample yields some 58,000 clones, over 60% seen once. The germline V gene encodes CDR1 SGHAT and CDR2 FQNNGV. The CDR3 loop spans 16 amino acids. Trimming took 2 bases from V and 1 from J, leaving 14 bases between them. Study-level points and caveats: About 40% of the roughly 160 known CMV-associated TCRbeta sequences appeared in CD4+ memory.

This clonotype was obtained from an adult in good health and CMV-seronegative. The specimen was memory CD4+ T cells from blood. The chain combines TRBV11-2 with TRBJ2-5; D possibly uses TRBD1 or TRBD2 (6 bases each). The CDR3 DNA reads as TGTGCCAGCAGCTTACCACGGGGGCAGGGCCAAGAGACCCAGTACTTC. Translated: CASSLPRGQGQETQYF.